This note documents a single T cell receptor (beta chain) sequence. No antigen is known for it. This specimen comes from a study of vaccination and CD4 T cells after COVID-19. Turning to the study itself: For control cultures, the treatment was a CEFX pool, an HIV-1 Nef pool, or no peptide.

Treatment: approximately nine-day PBMC culture with coronavirus spike peptide pools or control peptides (ViraFEST assay). Positive PCR dates ranged from March to December 2020; these dates predated US Alpha, Beta and Delta variants. Trimming pared 8 bases from V and 0 bases from J, leaving 7 bases between. The germline CDR1 and CDR2 sequences are SGHTA and FQGNSA. The CDR3 loop spans 12 amino acids. An Oncomine TCR Beta short-read assay was used to sequence the DNA from cultured CD4+ T cells. Cultured CD4+ T cells were the source of extracted genomic DNA. Each CDR3 protein is one row after TCRdb ran MiXCR on the PCR reads. In the table there are some 12,000 distinct CDR3 sequences, around 59% of which are singletons.

The V call is TRBV7-2, the J call TRBJ1-1; no clear D. The sequence was obtained from a human donor who had recovered from COVID-19. Sequenced input: CD4+ T cells from blood, cultured in vitro. The CDR3 protein is CASEELNTEAFF. CDR3 sequence (DNA): TGTGCCAGCGAGGAGCTGAACACTGAAGCTTTCTTT.